This TCR beta chain was obtained from a study of spatial heterogeneity in lung cancer. Turning to the study itself: The average count in raw reads for each unique TCR and UMI combination exceeded nine appearances. The study, taken as a whole, reports: Mutation counts in tumors were tracked by counts of expanded intratumoral alpha and beta TCRs. Ubiquitous and regional expanded TCR counts mirrored ubiquitous and regional nonsynonymous mutation counts, respectively.

Time point meaning: sample taken at primary tumor resection. Donors were around 70 untreated early-stage non-small cell lung cancer patients. Unsorted whole RNA from tumor, nontumor lung or frozen PBMC underwent sequencing. This clonotype is classed as medium-sized. Its antigen is still unknown. Within a library made for alpha chains, this beta chain is off target, and its count is uninformative. TCRdb redid the calling of the 5' RACE reads with MiXCR, one entry per CDR3 protein. The profile covers 4,400 or so distinct CDR3 sequences, with around 12% appearing a single time and approximately 26% taken by the ten largest. The CDR3 spans 18 residues. Germline V lookup: CDR1 MGHRA, CDR2 YSYEKL. Deletions cut 0 bases from V and 0 bases from J, with 14 bases between.

This sample comprised lung tumor tissue, obtained at surgery. This clonotype was obtained from a male donor with early-stage non-small cell lung cancer. The chain employs TRBV4-1 and TRBJ1-4; D may be TRBD1 (6 bases). DNA for the CDR3: TGCGCCAGCAGCCAAGATCGGACAGATTACGCAACTAATGAAAAACTGTTTTTT. Translation: CASSQDRTDYATNEKLFF.